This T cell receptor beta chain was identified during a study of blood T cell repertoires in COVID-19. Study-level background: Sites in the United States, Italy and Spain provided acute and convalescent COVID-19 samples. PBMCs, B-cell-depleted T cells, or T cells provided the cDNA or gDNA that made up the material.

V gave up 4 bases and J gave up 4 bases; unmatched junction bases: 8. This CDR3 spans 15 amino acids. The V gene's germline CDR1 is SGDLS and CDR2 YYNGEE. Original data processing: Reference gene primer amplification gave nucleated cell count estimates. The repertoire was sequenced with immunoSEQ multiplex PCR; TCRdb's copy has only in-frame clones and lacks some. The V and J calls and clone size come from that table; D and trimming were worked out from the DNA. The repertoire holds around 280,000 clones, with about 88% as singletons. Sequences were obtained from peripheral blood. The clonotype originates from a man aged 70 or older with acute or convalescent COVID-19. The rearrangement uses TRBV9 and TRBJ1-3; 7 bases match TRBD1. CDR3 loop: CASSPRQGLGNTIYF. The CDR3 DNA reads TGTGCCAGCAGCCCAAGACAGGGACTCGGAAACACCATATATTTT.